These T cell receptor beta chains were read from a single sample in a study of T cells in Graves' hyperthyroidism and ophthalmopathy. TCRdb called the multiplex PCR reads again in MiXCR, with one record for every CDR3 protein. Counted here are some 760,000 distinct CDR3 sequences, 12% to 15% occurring once; the ten biggest clones make up roughly 10%. The specimen was blood. These receptors were obtained from a woman aged 18-35 years with Graves' hyperthyroidism. Each CDR3 is given with its conserved first and last residue. D genes are given only for firm matches. Clone size, where shown, is once, few, many, or a class for clones that have expanded.

cdr3_length d_call j_call v_call clone_size cdr3_aa cdr3_nt
15 . TRBJ1-1 TRBV5-1 many CASSRQTTGGTEAFF TGCGCCAGCAGCCGTCAGACGACCGGGGGGACTGAAGCTTTCTTT
15 TRBD1 TRBJ2-1 TRBV4-1 . CASSTGQGIYNEQFF TGCGCCAGCAGCACGGGACAGGGCATTTACAATGAGCAGTTCTTC
15 . TRBJ2-7 TRBV6-5 many CASSYSVTASYEQYF TGTGCCAGCAGTTACTCGGTAACTGCCTCCTACGAGCAGTACTTC
12 . TRBJ1-1 TRBV20-1 . CSARDARGGAFF TGCAGTGCTAGAGATGCCCGGGGGGGGGCTTTCTTT
15 TRBD1 TRBJ2-1 TRBV6-1 few CASRTGTVSYNEQFF TGTGCCAGCAGAACCGGGACAGTCTCCTACAATGAGCAGTTCTTC
15 . TRBJ2-3 TRBV18 few CASSQGRTSTDTQYF TGTGCCAGCTCACAGGGACGGACTAGCACAGATACGCAGTATTTT
12 . TRBJ2-3 TRBV27 few CASSFTLETQYF TGTGCCAGCAGTTTTACTCTAGAGACGCAGTATTTT
15 TRBD2 TRBJ2-1 TRBV7-8 few CASRPRLAVYNEQFF TGTGCCAGCCGACCTCGGCTAGCGGTGTACAATGAGCAGTTCTTC
16 . TRBJ1-2 TRBV3-1 . CASSRRGAAFPEGYTF TGTGCCAGCAGCCGGAGAGGGGCCGCATTCCCGGAGGGCTACACCTTC
16 . TRBJ1-2 TRBV7-9 few CASSLGPGRIGYGYTF TGTGCCAGCAGCTTAGGCCCAGGGAGGATCGGGTATGGCTACACCTTC
12 . TRBJ2-1 TRBV29-1 few CSVEDLSNEQFF TGCAGCGTTGAAGATCTTTCAAATGAGCAGTTCTTC
16 . TRBJ2-3 TRBV18 many CASSPPRTDITDTQYF TGTGCCAGCTCACCACCCCGGACAGATATCACAGATACGCAGTATTTT
18 . TRBJ2-7 TRBV15 . CATSRAPAPASQWGEQYF TGTGCCACCAGCAGAGCCCCCGCGCCGGCGAGCCAGTGGGGCGAGCAGTACTTC
14 . TRBJ1-4 TRBV19 . CASRRGTSGEKLFF TGTGCCAGTAGGAGAGGGACTTCGGGGGAAAAACTGTTTTTT
15 TRBD2 TRBJ2-7 TRBV5-1 . CASSHGGLAGGEQYF TGCGCCAGCAGCCATGGGGGACTAGCGGGTGGCGAGCAGTACTTC
16 TRBD2 TRBJ2-5 TRBV12-3/TRBV12-4 few CASRRGRTRYQETQYF TGTGCCAGCAGGCGGGGGAGGACGAGGTACCAAGAGACCCAGTACTTC
12 . TRBJ2-7 TRBV3-1 few CASSHRGYEQYF TGTGCCAGCAGCCACAGGGGCTACGAGCAGTACTTC
18 . TRBJ2-6 TRBV7-8 many CASGEQGLDFSGANVLTF TGTGCCAGCGGGGAACAGGGCCTTGACTTCTCTGGGGCCAACGTCCTGACTTTC
16 . TRBJ2-1 TRBV4-1 few CASSQGRVGSYNEQFF TGCGCCAGCAGCCAGGGGCGGGTCGGCTCCTACAATGAGCAGTTCTTC
13 . TRBJ2-1 TRBV28 . CASSPGPAYEQFF TGTGCCAGCAGTCCGGGGCCGGCCTACGAGCAGTTCTTC
12 . TRBJ1-2 TRBV30 many CAWRQGINGYTF TGTGCCTGGAGACAGGGCATCAATGGCTACACCTTC
16 TRBD1 TRBJ1-5 TRBV7-2 many CASSFSPGGDRQPQHF TGTGCCAGCAGCTTTTCGCCAGGGGGAGATAGACAGCCCCAGCATTTT
13 TRBD2 TRBJ2-5 TRBV28 many CASSQGLAETQYF TGTGCCAGCAGTCAAGGACTAGCGGAGACCCAGTACTTC
16 TRBD1 TRBJ2-1 TRBV15 many CATSREGDRAYNEQFF TGTGCCACCAGCAGAGAGGGAGACAGGGCCTACAATGAGCAGTTCTTC
13 . TRBJ2-7 TRBV28 many CASSFLQTYEQYF TGTGCCAGCAGTTTTTTACAGACATACGAGCAGTACTTC